These T cell receptor beta chains were read from a single sample in a study of T-cell reconstitution after alpha-beta-depleted transplantation in children. TCRdb itself ran the PCR reads through MiXCR, one entry per CDR3 protein. This table holds about 980,000 distinct CDR3 sequences, about 31% found once. The sequencing used PBMCs, mostly from graft donor cells, collected 360 days after TCRalphabeta/CD19-depleted stem cell transplant. The receptor set was obtained from a boy younger than two who had a stem cell transplant for SCID, so the T cells may come from the graft donor. Both conserved end residues are trimmed from each CDR3. A D gene is named only where the DNA matches it firmly.

CDR3 length	V gene	D gene	CDR3 protein
10	TRBV28	NA	ASTGLPGELF
13	TRBV7-6	NA	ASSSRTASPWQEF
13	TRBV20-1	NA	SARDEGNYNSPLH
12	TRBV12-3/TRBV12-4	TRBD1	ASSPGQGKYEQY
13	TRBV5-1	TRBD1	ASSLTGGPTDTQY
12	TRBV5-1	NA	ASSGRTPGTEAF
15	TRBV4-1	TRBD1	ASSQERDRLDYNEQF
12	TRBV4-1	NA	ASSHSGSNQPQH
14	TRBV9	NA	ASSSNRLHSTDTQY
12	TRBV20-1	NA	SARSLSSTDTQY
15	TRBV7-2	NA	ASSLLGGHPRGYEQY
9	TRBV29-1	NA	SFRANYEQY
13	TRBV12-3/TRBV12-4	NA	ASSPKRVAGDTQY
10	TRBV15	NA	ATSRAADTQY
11	TRBV12-3/TRBV12-4	NA	ASSFTQPDTQY
10	TRBV20-1	NA	SGASGADTQY
15	TRBV12-3/TRBV12-4	TRBD2	ASSLNPLAGDNNEQF
10	TRBV28	NA	ASSLRAYEQY
13	TRBV9	TRBD2	ASSNPSGGQETQY
12	TRBV5-1	NA	ASSPGQRGDTQY
13	TRBV20-1	NA	SATGYRTDRKTQY
12	TRBV29-1	TRBD2	SAGTGGGRETQY
13	TRBV5-1	TRBD1	ASSSGQGGTDTQY
9	TRBV29-1	TRBD1	SEGQGIEAF
12	TRBV24-1	TRBD1	ATSETGAGGTQY
11	TRBV28	TRBD1	ATWGQGNEKLF
15	TRBV12-3/TRBV12-4	TRBD1	ASSSTYRGSNTGELF
15	TRBV20-1	NA	SAITFSTSRPSNEQF
12	TRBV7-9	NA	ASSLARAKNIQY
12	TRBV29-1	NA	SVGGTVVQETQY
13	TRBV29-1	TRBD1	SVGTRTGAWETQY
12	TRBV1	NA	TSSPFLLGTEAF
10	TRBV29-1	NA	SAGKVWTEAF
13	TRBV12-3/TRBV12-4	TRBD2	ASSFASGGGETQY
14	TRBV7-9	TRBD1	ASSGRVGQGSYEQY
11	TRBV12-3/TRBV12-4	NA	ASNPTVNTEAF
11	TRBV25-1	NA	ASSGPVGVEQY
12	TRBV20-1	NA	SASLGPTIYEQY
13	TRBV25-1	TRBD2	ASSELAGDQETQY
13	TRBV5-1	TRBD1	ASSGGQGPGNEQF